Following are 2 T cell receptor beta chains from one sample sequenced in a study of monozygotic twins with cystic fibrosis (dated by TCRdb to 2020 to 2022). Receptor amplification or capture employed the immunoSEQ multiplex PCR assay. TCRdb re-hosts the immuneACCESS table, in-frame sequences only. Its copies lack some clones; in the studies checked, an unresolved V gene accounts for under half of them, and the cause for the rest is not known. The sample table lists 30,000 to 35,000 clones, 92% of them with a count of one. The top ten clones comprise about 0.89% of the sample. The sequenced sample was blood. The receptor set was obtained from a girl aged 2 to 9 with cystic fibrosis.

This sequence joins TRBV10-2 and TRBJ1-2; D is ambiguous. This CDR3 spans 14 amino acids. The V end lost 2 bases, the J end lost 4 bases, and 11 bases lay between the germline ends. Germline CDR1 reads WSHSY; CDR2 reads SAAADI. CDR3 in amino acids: CASSEVNLRYGYTF. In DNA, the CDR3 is TGCGCCAGCAGTGAGGTGAACTTGCGCTATGGCTACACCTTC.

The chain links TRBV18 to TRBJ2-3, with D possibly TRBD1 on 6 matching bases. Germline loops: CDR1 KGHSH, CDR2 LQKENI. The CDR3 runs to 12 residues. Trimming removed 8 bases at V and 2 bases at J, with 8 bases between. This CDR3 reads CASRDNTDTQYF. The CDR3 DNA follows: TGTGCCAGCCGGGACAACACAGATACGCAGTATTTT.